The entry below gives a single T cell receptor beta chain sequence along with its context. In the original workflow: Amplifying reference gene primers gave estimates of nucleated cell counts. TCRdb's table, derived via immunoSEQ multiplex PCR, lists solely in-frame clones and lacks some. The DNA was the basis for D and trimming; V, J and clone size are from that table. The profile shows over 140,000 clones, about 80% of them singletons. This sample stems from a study of blood T cell repertoires in COVID-19. Study at large: The study drew acute and convalescent COVID-19 samples from the United States, Italy and Spain. Sources were T cells, B-cell-depleted T cells, or PBMCs; the material itself was cDNA or gDNA.

V lost 1 base and J lost 5, with 12 bases in between. This CDR3 comprises 14 residues. Germline loops: CDR1 SGHNT, CDR2 YYREEE (reference sequence). Material for sequencing was peripheral blood. The rearrangement links TRBV5-4 to TRBJ1-1, with D possibly TRBD1 on 5 matching bases. The clonotype was recovered from a woman aged 55-69 years with acute or convalescent COVID-19. CDR3 nucleotide sequence: TGTGCCAGCAGCTTGAGGGGCTCTAAAACTGAAGCTTTCTTT. Protein product: CASSLRGSKTEAFF.